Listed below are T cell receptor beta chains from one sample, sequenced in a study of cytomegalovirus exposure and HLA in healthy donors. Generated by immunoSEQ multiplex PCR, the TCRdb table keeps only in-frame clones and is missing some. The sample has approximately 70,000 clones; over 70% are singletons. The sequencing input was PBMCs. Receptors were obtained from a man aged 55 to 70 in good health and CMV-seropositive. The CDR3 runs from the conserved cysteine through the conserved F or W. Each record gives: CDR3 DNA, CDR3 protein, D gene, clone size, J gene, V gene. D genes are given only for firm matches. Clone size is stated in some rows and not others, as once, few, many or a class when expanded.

TGTGCCAGCAGCGTAGCTATCGGACAGGTTCTTAACGAGCAGTACTTC	CASSVAIGQVLNEQYF	TRBD1	-	TRBJ2-7	TRBV9
TGTGCCAGCAGCCCGGGACAGGGGACTATTAATGAAAAACTGTTTTTT	CASSPGQGTINEKLFF	TRBD1	-	TRBJ1-4	TRBV7-9
TGTGCCAGCAGCTTGGAGGCCCACAGCTCCTACAATGAGCAGTTCTTC	CASSLEAHSSYNEQFF	-	-	TRBJ2-1	TRBV5-4
TGTGCCAGCAGCCCGAACAAAAACTATGGCTACACCTTC	CASSPNKNYGYTF	-	-	TRBJ1-2	TRBV7-2
TGTGCCAGCAGCTTAGAGGCGGGGGGGCAGAGTACGCAGTATTTT	CASSLEAGGQSTQYF	TRBD2	-	TRBJ2-3	TRBV11-2
TGTGCCAGCTCACCACTCCGACAGGTTAGCACAGATACGCAGTATTTT	CASSPLRQVSTDTQYF	-	-	TRBJ2-3	TRBV18
TGCGCCAGCAGCTTGGAGTTTAGCGTAGGGGAGACCCAGTACTTC	CASSLEFSVGETQYF	-	-	TRBJ2-5	TRBV5-1
TGCGCCAGCAGTCGACAGGGGGCTGGTGTCACTGAAGCTTTCTTT	CASSRQGAGVTEAFF	TRBD1	-	TRBJ1-1	TRBV10-2
TGCGCCAGCAGCTTCGGAGGTGGCACCGGGGAGCTGTTTTTT	CASSFGGGTGELFF	-	-	TRBJ2-2	TRBV5-1
TGTGCCAGCAGCGTAGGGGGACAGGTAAATGAAAAACTGTTTTTT	CASSVGGQVNEKLFF	TRBD1	-	TRBJ1-4	TRBV9
TGTGCCAGCAGTTACTCGGGACTAGCAGGCGGGGAGCTGTTTTTT	CASSYSGLAGGELFF	TRBD2	-	TRBJ2-2	TRBV6-5
TGTGCCAGCGACCCGCCCCGCGGAAACACCGGGGAGCTGTTTTTT	CASDPPRGNTGELFF	-	-	TRBJ2-2	TRBV5-5
TGCGCCAGCAGCTCGGACAGCATCTACGAGCAGTACTTC	CASSSDSIYEQYF	-	-	TRBJ2-7	TRBV4-1
TGTGCCAGCACCTCGACCGACTTCCGGGAGACCCAGTACTTC	CASTSTDFRETQYF	-	-	TRBJ2-5	TRBV7-2
TGTGCCAGCAGGAGGGGACAGGGCAACTCTTACACCGGGGAGCTGTTTTTT	CASRRGQGNSYTGELFF	TRBD1	-	TRBJ2-2	TRBV5-6
TGTGCCAGCAGCCCGAACAGGGGTGGGAACACTGAAGCTTTCTTT	CASSPNRGGNTEAFF	TRBD1	once	TRBJ1-1	TRBV11-3
TGTGCCAGCAGCCGAGTGACAGGGTTTAATGAAAAACTGTTTTTT	CASSRVTGFNEKLFF	TRBD1	-	TRBJ1-4	TRBV11-2
TGTGCCAGCAGCCAGGAGCAGGGAGGGACCTATGGCTACACCTTC	CASSQEQGGTYGYTF	-	-	TRBJ1-2	TRBV11-2
TGTGCCAGCAGCGGACAGGATTTCAACACTGAAGCTTTCTTT	CASSGQDFNTEAFF	TRBD1	-	TRBJ1-1	TRBV13
TGTGCCAGCAGCCTCCCAGGGACTAGCGGGGGTATCCACGAGCAGTACTTC	CASSLPGTSGGIHEQYF	TRBD2	-	TRBJ2-7	TRBV14
TGTGCCAGCAGTCCTCCGGGCAATCAGCCCCAGCATTTT	CASSPPGNQPQHF	-	-	TRBJ1-5	TRBV6-5
TGTGCCAGCAGTTTCTACGGGAGTAGGGACAATGAGCAGTTCTTC	CASSFYGSRDNEQFF	-	-	TRBJ2-1	TRBV27
TGTGCCAGCAGCCCAAGGGGGCGGCCGGGGGAAGATACGCAGTATTTT	CASSPRGRPGEDTQYF	-	-	TRBJ2-3	TRBV2
TGCGCCAGCAGCATTAGTGGACTAGCGGGGCCCACAGATACGCAGTATTTT	CASSISGLAGPTDTQYF	TRBD2	once	TRBJ2-3	TRBV4-1
TGCGCCAGCAGTGCGAGCGCTGTGAACACCGGGGAGCTGTTTTTT	CASSASAVNTGELFF	-	-	TRBJ2-2	TRBV10-1
TGTGCCAGCAGACTGGGACTAGCGGGAGGTGCAGATACGCAGTATTTT	CASRLGLAGGADTQYF	TRBD2	-	TRBJ2-3	TRBV27
TGTGCCACCAGCAGAGAAGCGGGGGGGTCCTACGAGCAGTACTTC	CATSREAGGSYEQYF	TRBD2	-	TRBJ2-7	TRBV15
TGTGCCAGCAGTTACGGGGACAAATACGAGCAGTACTTC	CASSYGDKYEQYF	-	-	TRBJ2-7	TRBV6-5
TGTGCCAGTAGTCCCCGGGGGTCGGGCGCTGGAAACACCATATATTTT	CASSPRGSGAGNTIYF	-	-	TRBJ1-3	TRBV19
TGTGCCAGCAGCGACTCCGGGAGCCCCTCCTACGAGCAGTACTTC	CASSDSGSPSYEQYF	-	-	TRBJ2-7	TRBV6-5
TGTGCCAGCAGCTCCCTAGACAGCCTGACCTACGAGCAGTACTTC	CASSSLDSLTYEQYF	-	-	TRBJ2-7	TRBV5-6
TGCGCCAGCAGCCGTACAGCGAACACTGAAGCTTTCTTT	CASSRTANTEAFF	-	-	TRBJ1-1	TRBV4-1
TGCGCCAGCAGTTCCGAATCGACAGGGGGCTATGGCTACACCTTC	CASSSESTGGYGYTF	TRBD1	-	TRBJ1-2	TRBV5-1
TGTGCCAGCAGCTCCCTTGGGGGGACTGAAGCTTTCTTT	CASSSLGGTEAFF	-	once	TRBJ1-1	TRBV11-3
TGTGCCAGCAGCCTAGGGGGACAGAACTATGGCTACACCTTC	CASSLGGQNYGYTF	TRBD1	-	TRBJ1-2	TRBV2